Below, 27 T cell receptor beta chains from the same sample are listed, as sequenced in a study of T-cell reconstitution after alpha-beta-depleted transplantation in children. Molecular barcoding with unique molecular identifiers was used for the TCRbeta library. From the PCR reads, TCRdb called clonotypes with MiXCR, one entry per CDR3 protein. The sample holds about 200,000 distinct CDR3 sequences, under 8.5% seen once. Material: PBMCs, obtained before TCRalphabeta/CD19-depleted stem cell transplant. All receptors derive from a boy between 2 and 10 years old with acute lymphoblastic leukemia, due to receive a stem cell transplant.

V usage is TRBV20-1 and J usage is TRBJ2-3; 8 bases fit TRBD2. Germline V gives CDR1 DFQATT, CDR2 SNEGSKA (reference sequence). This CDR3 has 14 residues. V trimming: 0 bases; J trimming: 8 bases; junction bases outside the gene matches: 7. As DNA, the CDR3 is TGCAGTGCTAGAGATCCAGCGGGGGAGGTTACGCAGTATTTT. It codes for CSARDPAGEVTQYF.

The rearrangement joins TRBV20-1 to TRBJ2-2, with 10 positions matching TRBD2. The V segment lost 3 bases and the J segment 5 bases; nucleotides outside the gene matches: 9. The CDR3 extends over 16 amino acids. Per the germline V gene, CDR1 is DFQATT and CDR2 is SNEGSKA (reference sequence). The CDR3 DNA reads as TGCAGTGCTAGGGGCGATAGCGGGGGGCCTACCGGGGAGCTGTTTTTT. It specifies CSARGDSGGPTGELFF.

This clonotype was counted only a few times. CDR3 loop: CASSQVGQDGNTIYF. The CDR3 DNA reads TGTGCCAGCAGCCAAGTGGGACAAGACGGAAACACCATATATTTT. The genes are TRBV3-1 and TRBJ1-3, with a tentative D call TRBD1 (6 bases). V lost 1 base and J 4 bases, leaving 11 bases between the germline ends. The CDR3 sequence is 15 residues long. Germline lookup yields CDR1 LGHDT and CDR2 YNNKEL (reference sequence).

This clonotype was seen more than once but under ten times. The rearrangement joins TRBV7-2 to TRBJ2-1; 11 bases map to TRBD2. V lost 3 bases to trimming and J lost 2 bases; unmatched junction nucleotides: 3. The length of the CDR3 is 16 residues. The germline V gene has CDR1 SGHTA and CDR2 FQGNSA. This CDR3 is CASSLDSGGAYNEQFF. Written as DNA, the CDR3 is TGTGCCAGCAGCTTGGATAGCGGGGGGGCCTACAATGAGCAGTTCTTC.

The CDR3 region is CASSWVVTSGSVRDTQYF. CDR3 nucleotides: TGTGCCAGCAGCTGGGTTGTAACTAGCGGGAGCGTTAGGGATACGCAGTATTTT. The chain links TRBV28 to TRBJ2-3; 11 bases match TRBD2. The trim removed 6 bases at V and 6 bases at J, leaving 17 bases unmatched. The length of the CDR3 is 18 residues. In germline, CDR1 is MDHEN, CDR2 SYDVKM. Filled out from reference TRBV28 and TRBJ2-3, the complete variable domain reads DVKVTQSSRYLVKRTGEKVFLECVQDMDHENMFWYRQDPGLGLRLIYFSYDVKMKEKGDIPEGYSVSREKKERFSLILESASTNQTSMYLCASSWVVTSGSVRDTQYFGPGTRLTVL.

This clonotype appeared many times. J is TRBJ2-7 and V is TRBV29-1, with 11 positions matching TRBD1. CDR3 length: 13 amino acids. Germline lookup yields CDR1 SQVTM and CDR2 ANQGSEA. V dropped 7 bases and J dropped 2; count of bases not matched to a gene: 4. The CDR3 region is CSAGTGGPYEQYF. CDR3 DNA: TGCAGCGCCGGGACAGGGGGACCCTACGAGCAGTACTTC.

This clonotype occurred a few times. CDR3 coding DNA: TGTGCCAGCAGTTTAGGTATCGGCAATGAGCAGTTCTTC. Its protein is CASSLGIGNEQFF. This chain connects TRBV12-3 or TRBV12-4 to TRBJ2-1; D remains unclear. This CDR3 has 13 residues. Trimming removed 1 base at V and 6 bases at J, with 7 bases between.

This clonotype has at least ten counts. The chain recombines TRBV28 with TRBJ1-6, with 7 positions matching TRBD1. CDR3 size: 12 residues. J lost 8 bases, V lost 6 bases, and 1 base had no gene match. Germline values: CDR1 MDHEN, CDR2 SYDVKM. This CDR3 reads CASSDRDSPLHF. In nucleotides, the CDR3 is TGTGCCAGCAGCGACAGGGATTCACCCCTCCACTTT.

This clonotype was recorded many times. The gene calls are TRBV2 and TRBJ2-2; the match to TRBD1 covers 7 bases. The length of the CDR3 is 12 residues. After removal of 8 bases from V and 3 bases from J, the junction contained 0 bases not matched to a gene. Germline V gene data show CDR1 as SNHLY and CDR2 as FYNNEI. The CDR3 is CASDRDTGELFF. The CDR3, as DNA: TGTGCCAGCGACAGGGACACCGGGGAGCTGTTTTTT.

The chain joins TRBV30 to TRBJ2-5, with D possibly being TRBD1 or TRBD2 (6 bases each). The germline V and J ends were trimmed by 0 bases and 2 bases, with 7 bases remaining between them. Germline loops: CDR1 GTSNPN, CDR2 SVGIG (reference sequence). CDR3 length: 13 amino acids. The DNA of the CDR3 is TGTGCCTGGAGTGTAGGGGGGCAAGAGACCCAGTACTTC. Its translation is CAWSVGGQETQYF. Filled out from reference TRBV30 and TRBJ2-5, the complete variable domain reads SQTIHQWPATLVQPVGSPLSLECTVEGTSNPNLYWYRQAAGRGLQLLFYSVGIGQISSEVPQNLSASRPQDRQFILSSKKLLLSDSGFYLCAWSVGGQETQYFGPGTRLLVL.

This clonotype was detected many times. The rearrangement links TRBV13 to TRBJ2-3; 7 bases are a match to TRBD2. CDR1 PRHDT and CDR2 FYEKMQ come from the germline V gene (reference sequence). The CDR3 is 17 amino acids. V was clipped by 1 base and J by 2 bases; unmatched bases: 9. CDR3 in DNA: TGTGCCAGCAGCTTAGCGCGCGCTAGCGGTGACACAGATACGCAGTATTTT. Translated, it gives CASSLARASGDTDTQYF. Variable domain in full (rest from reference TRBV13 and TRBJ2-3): AAGVIQSPRHLIKEKRETATLKCYPIPRHDTVYWYQQGPGQDPQFLISFYEKMQSDKGSIPDRFSAQQFSDYHSELNMSSLELGDSALYFCASSLARASGDTDTQYFGPGTRLTVL.

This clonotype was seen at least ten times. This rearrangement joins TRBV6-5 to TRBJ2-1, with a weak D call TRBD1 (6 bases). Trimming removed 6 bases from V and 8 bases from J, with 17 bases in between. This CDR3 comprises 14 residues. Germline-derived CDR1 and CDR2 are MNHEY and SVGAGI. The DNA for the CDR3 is TGTGCCAGCAGCTTGCTAAAACAGGGCCATGAGCAGTTCTTC. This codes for CASSLLKQGHEQFF.

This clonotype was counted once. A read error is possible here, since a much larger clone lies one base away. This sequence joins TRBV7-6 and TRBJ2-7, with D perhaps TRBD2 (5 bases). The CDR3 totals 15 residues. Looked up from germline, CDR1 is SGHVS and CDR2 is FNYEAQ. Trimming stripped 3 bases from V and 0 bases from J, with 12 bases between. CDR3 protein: CASSFEGQSSYEQYF. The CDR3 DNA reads TGTGCCAGCAGCTTCGAGGGTCAGAGCTCCTACGAGCAGTACTTC.

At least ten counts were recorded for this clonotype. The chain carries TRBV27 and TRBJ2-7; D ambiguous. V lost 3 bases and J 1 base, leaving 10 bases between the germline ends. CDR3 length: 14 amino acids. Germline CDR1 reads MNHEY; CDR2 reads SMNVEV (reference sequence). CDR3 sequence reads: CASSFLEDSYEQYF. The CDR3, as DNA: TGTGCCAGCAGTTTTCTTGAGGATTCCTACGAGCAGTACTTC.

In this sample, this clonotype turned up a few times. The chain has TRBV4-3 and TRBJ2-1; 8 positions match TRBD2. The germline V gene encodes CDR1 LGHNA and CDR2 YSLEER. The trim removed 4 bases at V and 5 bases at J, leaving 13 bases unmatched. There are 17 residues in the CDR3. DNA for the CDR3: TGCGCCAGCAGCCCTATTGTGGCGGGGGGCCTGAACAATGAGCAGTTCTTC. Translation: CASSPIVAGGLNNEQFF.

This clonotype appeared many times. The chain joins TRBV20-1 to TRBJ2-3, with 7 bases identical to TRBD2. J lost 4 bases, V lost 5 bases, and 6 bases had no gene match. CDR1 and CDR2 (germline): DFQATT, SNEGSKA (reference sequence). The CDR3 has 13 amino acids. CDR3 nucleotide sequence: TGCAGTGCTTCCAAAGCGGGACCAGATACGCAGTATTTT. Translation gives CSASKAGPDTQYF.

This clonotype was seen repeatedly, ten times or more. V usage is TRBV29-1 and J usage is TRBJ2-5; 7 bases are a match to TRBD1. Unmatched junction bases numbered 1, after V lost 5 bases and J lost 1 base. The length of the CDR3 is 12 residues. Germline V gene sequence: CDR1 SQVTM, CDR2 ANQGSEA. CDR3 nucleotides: TGCAGCGTTTGGGACAGCCAAGAGACCCAGTACTTC. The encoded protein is CSVWDSQETQYF.

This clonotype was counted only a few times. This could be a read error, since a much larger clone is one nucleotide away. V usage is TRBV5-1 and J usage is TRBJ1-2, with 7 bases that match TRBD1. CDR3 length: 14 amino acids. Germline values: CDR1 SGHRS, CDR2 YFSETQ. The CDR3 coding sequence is TGCGCCAGCAGCTTGACAGGGGACAACGATGGCCACACCTTC. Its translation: CASSLTGDNDGHTF.

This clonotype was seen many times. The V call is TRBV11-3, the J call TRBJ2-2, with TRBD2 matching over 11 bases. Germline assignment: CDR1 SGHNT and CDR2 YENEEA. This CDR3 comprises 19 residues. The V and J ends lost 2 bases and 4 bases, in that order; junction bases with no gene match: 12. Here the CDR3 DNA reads TGTGCCAGCAGCTTACGGGTAGCGGGAGGGAATCTGGGCACCGGGGAGCTGTTTTTT. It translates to CASSLRVAGGNLGTGELFF.

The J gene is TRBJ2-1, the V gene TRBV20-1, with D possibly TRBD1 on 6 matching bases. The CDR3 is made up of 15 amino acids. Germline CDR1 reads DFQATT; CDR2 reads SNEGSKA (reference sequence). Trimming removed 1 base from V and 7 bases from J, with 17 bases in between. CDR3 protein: CSARALGALRNEQFF. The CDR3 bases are TGCAGTGCTAGAGCCTTGGGGGCTCTAAGGAATGAGCAGTTCTTC.

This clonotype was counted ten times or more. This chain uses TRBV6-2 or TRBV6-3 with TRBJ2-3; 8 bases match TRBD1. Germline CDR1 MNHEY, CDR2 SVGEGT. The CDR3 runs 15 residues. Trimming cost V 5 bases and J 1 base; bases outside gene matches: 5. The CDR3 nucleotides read TGTGCCAGCAGTGGACAGGGACCCGGCACAGATACGCAGTATTTT. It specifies CASSGQGPGTDTQYF.

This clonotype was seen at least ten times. The CDR3 bases are TGTGCCAGTAGTATTCGCCCCATGGGACATGGTACGCAGTATTTT. Encoded protein: CASSIRPMGHGTQYF. This chain links TRBV19 with TRBJ2-3; the D gene is possibly TRBD1 (6 bases). The V gene lost 3 bases and the J gene lost 8 bases, with 18 bases spanning the gap. Looked up from germline, CDR1 is LNHDA and CDR2 is SQIVND (reference sequence). The CDR3 has 15 residues. The complete variable domain, with remaining parts taken from reference TRBV19 and TRBJ2-3, reads DGGITQSPKYLFRKEGQNVTLSCEQNLNHDAMYWYRQDPGQGLRLIYYSQIVNDFQKGDIAEGYSVSREKKESFPLTVTSAQKNPTAFYLCASSIRPMGHGTQYFGPGTRLTVL.

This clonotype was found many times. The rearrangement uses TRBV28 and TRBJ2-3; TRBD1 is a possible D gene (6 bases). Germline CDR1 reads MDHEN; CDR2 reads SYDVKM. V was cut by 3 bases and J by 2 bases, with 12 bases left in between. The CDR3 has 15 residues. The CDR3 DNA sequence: TGTGCCAGCAGTTTTAATAGGGGGTCCACAGATACGCAGTATTTT. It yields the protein CASSFNRGSTDTQYF.

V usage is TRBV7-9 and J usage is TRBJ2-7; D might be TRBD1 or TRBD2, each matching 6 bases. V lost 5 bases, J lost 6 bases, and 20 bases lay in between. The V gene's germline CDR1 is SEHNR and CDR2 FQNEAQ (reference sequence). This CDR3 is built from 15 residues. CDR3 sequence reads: CASSPQGTPGGEQYF. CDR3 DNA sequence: TGTGCCAGCAGCCCCCAGGGGACACCCGGGGGCGAGCAGTACTTC.

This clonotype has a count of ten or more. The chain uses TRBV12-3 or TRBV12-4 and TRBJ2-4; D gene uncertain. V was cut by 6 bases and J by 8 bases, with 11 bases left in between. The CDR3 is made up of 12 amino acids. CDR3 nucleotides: TGTGCCAGCAGGGTTGGATGGGACATTCAGTACTTC. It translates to CASRVGWDIQYF.

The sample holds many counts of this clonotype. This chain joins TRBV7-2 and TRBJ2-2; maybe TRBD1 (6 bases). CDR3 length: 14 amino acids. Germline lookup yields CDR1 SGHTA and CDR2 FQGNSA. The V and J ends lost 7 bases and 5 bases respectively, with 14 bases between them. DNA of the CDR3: TGTGCCAGCACCCCGACTCAGGGGACCGGGGAGCTGTTTTTT. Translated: CASTPTQGTGELFF.

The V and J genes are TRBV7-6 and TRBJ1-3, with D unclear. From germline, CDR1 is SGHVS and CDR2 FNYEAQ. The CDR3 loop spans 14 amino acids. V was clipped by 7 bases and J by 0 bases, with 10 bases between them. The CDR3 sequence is CASTSAYSGNTIYF. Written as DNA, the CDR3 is TGTGCCAGCACCAGCGCTTACTCTGGAAACACCATATATTTT. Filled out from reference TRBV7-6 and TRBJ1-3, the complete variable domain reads GAGVSQSPRYKVTKRGQDVALRCDPISGHVSLYWYRQALGQGPEFLTYFNYEAQQDKSGLPNDRFSAERPEGSISTLTIQRTEQRDSAMYRCASTSAYSGNTIYFGEGSWLTVV.